This TCR beta chain came from a study of CD8+CD57+ T cells in acquired aplastic anemia. Study as a whole: DNA from sorted CD4+ and CD8+ cells averaged roughly 3.4 ug.

Broader study findings: Patients shared some 30 CD8+ CDR3 sequences with controls. Significant differences in CD8+ Simpson's diversity were not observed between patients and controls.

Genomic DNA was employed as the template in profiling TCR beta VDJ and CDR3. Using its own MiXCR run on the reads, TCRdb lists one record per CDR3 protein. Here the sample spans about 120,000 distinct CDR3 sequences, 55% to 60% being singletons. Remarks on this clonotype: Its antigen is not known.

Germline loops: CDR1 DFQATT, CDR2 SNEGSKA (reference sequence). There are 10 residues in the CDR3. The V end was cut by 6 bases, the J end by 0 bases, with 2 bases between. It was patients with CD8+CD57+ cell expansion by flow cytometry who were chosen for sequencing. No therapy had been given to the patients at the time of blood sampling. The sample taken for sequencing was sorted CD4+, CD8+, or CD8+CD57+ T cells (not recorded which) from PBMCs. The receptor comes from a human donor with aplastic anemia. The chain has TRBV20-1 and TRBJ1-1; no definite D call. In DNA form, the CDR3 reads TGCAGTGCACTGAACACTGAAGCTTTCTTT. Protein sequence: CSALNTEAFF.